These T cell receptor beta chains were read from a single sample in a study of blood T cell repertoires in COVID-19. Profiled with immunoSEQ multiplex PCR; TCRdb holds only in-frame clones, not every one. The sample shows around 94,000 clones, approximately 86% of them seen only once. The source material was peripheral blood. The receptors were gathered from a middle-aged man with active or convalescent COVID-19. The CDR3 runs from the conserved cysteine through the conserved F or W. A D gene is named only where the DNA matches it firmly. Some rows have no size entry. The others give once, few or many, or a class for an expanded clone.

v_call: TRBV5-1; clone_size: NA; j_call: TRBJ1-3; d_call: NA; cdr3_nt: TGCGCCAGCAGCTTGACAGGGTCTGGAAACACCATATATTTT; cdr3_aa: CASSLTGSGNTIYF
v_call: TRBV5-4; clone_size: NA; j_call: TRBJ2-3; d_call: TRBD2; cdr3_nt: TGTGCCAGCAGCGTCCGACTAGCGGGGGCCTTTAGCACAGATACGCAGTATTTT; cdr3_aa: CASSVRLAGAFSTDTQYF
v_call: TRBV6-2/TRBV6-3; clone_size: NA; j_call: TRBJ2-5; d_call: TRBD2; cdr3_nt: TGTGCCAGCAGTTACCAAGAGGGAGGGGAGACCCAGTACTTC; cdr3_aa: CASSYQEGGETQYF
v_call: TRBV28; clone_size: NA; j_call: TRBJ2-3; d_call: TRBD2; cdr3_nt: TGTGCCAGCAATGGGGCGGGGGTGTTGGATACGCAGTATTTT; cdr3_aa: CASNGAGVLDTQYF
v_call: TRBV19; clone_size: NA; j_call: TRBJ2-1; d_call: NA; cdr3_nt: TGTGCCAGTAGTATGGGTAGCTCCGATGAGCAGTTCTTC; cdr3_aa: CASSMGSSDEQFF
v_call: TRBV5-4; clone_size: NA; j_call: TRBJ1-1; d_call: NA; cdr3_nt: TGTGCCAGCAGCTTACAGGAGAACACTGAAGCTTTCTTT; cdr3_aa: CASSLQENTEAFF
v_call: TRBV2; clone_size: NA; j_call: TRBJ2-5; d_call: TRBD1; cdr3_nt: TGTGCCAGCACCCTTGACAGGGGGCTTGAGACCCAGTACTTC; cdr3_aa: CASTLDRGLETQYF
v_call: TRBV15; clone_size: NA; j_call: TRBJ1-4; d_call: NA; cdr3_nt: TGTGCCACCAGCAGAACCGATAGGAGCGAAAAACTGTTTTTT; cdr3_aa: CATSRTDRSEKLFF
v_call: TRBV19; clone_size: once; j_call: TRBJ2-3; d_call: NA; cdr3_nt: TGTGCCAGTAGCCCTTTCTGGGCAGAAGTATCAGATACGCAGTATTTT; cdr3_aa: CASSPFWAEVSDTQYF
v_call: TRBV7-9; clone_size: NA; j_call: TRBJ1-1; d_call: NA; cdr3_nt: TGTGCCAGCAGTCTCAGCCCGTTGGGCTCTGAAGCTTTCTTT; cdr3_aa: CASSLSPLGSEAFF
v_call: TRBV29-1; clone_size: NA; j_call: TRBJ1-1; d_call: TRBD1; cdr3_nt: TGCAGCGTTGAAACAGGGGGGAACACTGAAGCTTTCTTT; cdr3_aa: CSVETGGNTEAFF
v_call: TRBV6-1; clone_size: NA; j_call: TRBJ2-5; d_call: TRBD2; cdr3_nt: TGTGCCAGCAGTGAACTACAAACCACTAGCGGGGGTGAGACCCAGTACTTC; cdr3_aa: CASSELQTTSGGETQYF
v_call: TRBV9; clone_size: NA; j_call: TRBJ1-6; d_call: NA; cdr3_nt: TGTGCCAGCAGCGTAGAAGGGGAGGGTTCACCCCTCCACTTT; cdr3_aa: CASSVEGEGSPLHF
v_call: TRBV7-9; clone_size: NA; j_call: TRBJ2-1; d_call: NA; cdr3_nt: TGTGCCAGCAGCCCCGGAGGGGACAATGAGCAGTTCTTC; cdr3_aa: CASSPGGDNEQFF
v_call: TRBV27; clone_size: NA; j_call: TRBJ2-7; d_call: NA; cdr3_nt: TGTGCCAGCAGTAACCGGCGGTCCCCAGTGGACGAGCAGTACTTC; cdr3_aa: CASSNRRSPVDEQYF
v_call: TRBV7-2; clone_size: NA; j_call: TRBJ1-5; d_call: NA; cdr3_nt: TGTGCCAGCAGCTTGTTGGCTCAGCCCCAGCATTTT; cdr3_aa: CASSLLAQPQHF
v_call: TRBV2; clone_size: NA; j_call: TRBJ2-7; d_call: NA; cdr3_nt: TGTGCCAGCAGTATGGGGCGGGGGCAGAACTCCTACGAGCAGTACTTC; cdr3_aa: CASSMGRGQNSYEQYF
v_call: TRBV5-1; clone_size: NA; j_call: TRBJ1-1; d_call: TRBD1; cdr3_nt: TGCGCCAGCAGCTTGGGGGACAGGCTGGCTGAAGCTTTCTTT; cdr3_aa: CASSLGDRLAEAFF
v_call: TRBV4-2; clone_size: few; j_call: TRBJ2-2; d_call: TRBD2; cdr3_nt: TGTGCCAGCAGCCAAGGGACTAGCGGGGGGACGGGTACCGGGGAGCTGTTTTTT; cdr3_aa: CASSQGTSGGTGTGELFF
v_call: TRBV18; clone_size: NA; j_call: TRBJ1-1; d_call: NA; cdr3_nt: TGTGCCAGCTCACCAAAACAGGGCAGGCTGGAGGCTGAAGCTTTCTTT; cdr3_aa: CASSPKQGRLEAEAFF
v_call: TRBV28; clone_size: once; j_call: TRBJ1-4; d_call: TRBD1; cdr3_nt: TGTGCCAGCAGTTTCCGACTGGGACAGGGCGGAGAAAAACTGTTTTTT; cdr3_aa: CASSFRLGQGGEKLFF
v_call: TRBV7-2; clone_size: NA; j_call: TRBJ2-4; d_call: NA; cdr3_nt: TGTGCCAGCAGCCCTGCAGGGGCGGGTAGGAACATTCAGTACTTC; cdr3_aa: CASSPAGAGRNIQYF
v_call: TRBV18; clone_size: NA; j_call: TRBJ2-5; d_call: TRBD1; cdr3_nt: TGTGCCAGCTCACCACCCCGGACAGGGGTAGAGACCCAGTACTTC; cdr3_aa: CASSPPRTGVETQYF
v_call: TRBV4-1; clone_size: NA; j_call: TRBJ1-2; d_call: TRBD1; cdr3_nt: TGCGCCAGCAGCCAGGCGACAGGGGCGCTCTATGGCTACACCTTC; cdr3_aa: CASSQATGALYGYTF
v_call: TRBV4-1; clone_size: once; j_call: TRBJ2-5; d_call: NA; cdr3_nt: TGCGCCAGCAGCGCTGACAGGCCCACGGGCCAAGAGACCCAGTACTTC; cdr3_aa: CASSADRPTGQETQYF
v_call: TRBV18; clone_size: NA; j_call: TRBJ1-2; d_call: NA; cdr3_nt: TGTGCCAGCTCACCGCGGGGGGGAGCTAACTATGGCTACACCTTC; cdr3_aa: CASSPRGGANYGYTF
v_call: TRBV28; clone_size: NA; j_call: TRBJ1-5; d_call: NA; cdr3_nt: TGTGCCAGCAGTTTACTAATGGAGTCTGATCAGCCCCAGCATTTT; cdr3_aa: CASSLLMESDQPQHF
v_call: TRBV28; clone_size: NA; j_call: TRBJ1-1; d_call: NA; cdr3_nt: TGTGCCAGCAGTTTACCCCAATCGGACACTGAAGCTTTCTTT; cdr3_aa: CASSLPQSDTEAFF
v_call: TRBV5-6; clone_size: once; j_call: TRBJ1-1; d_call: NA; cdr3_nt: TGTGCCAGCAGCTTGTTCGAAGAGGCTTTCTTT; cdr3_aa: CASSLFEEAFF
v_call: TRBV19; clone_size: NA; j_call: TRBJ2-1; d_call: TRBD1; cdr3_nt: TGTGCCAGTAGCGGGACAGACTCTTTATCCTACAATGAGCAGTTCTTC; cdr3_aa: CASSGTDSLSYNEQFF
v_call: TRBV28; clone_size: NA; j_call: TRBJ1-1; d_call: TRBD1; cdr3_nt: TGTGCCAGCAGTAGAATCGACAGGGACACTGAAGCTTTCTTT; cdr3_aa: CASSRIDRDTEAFF